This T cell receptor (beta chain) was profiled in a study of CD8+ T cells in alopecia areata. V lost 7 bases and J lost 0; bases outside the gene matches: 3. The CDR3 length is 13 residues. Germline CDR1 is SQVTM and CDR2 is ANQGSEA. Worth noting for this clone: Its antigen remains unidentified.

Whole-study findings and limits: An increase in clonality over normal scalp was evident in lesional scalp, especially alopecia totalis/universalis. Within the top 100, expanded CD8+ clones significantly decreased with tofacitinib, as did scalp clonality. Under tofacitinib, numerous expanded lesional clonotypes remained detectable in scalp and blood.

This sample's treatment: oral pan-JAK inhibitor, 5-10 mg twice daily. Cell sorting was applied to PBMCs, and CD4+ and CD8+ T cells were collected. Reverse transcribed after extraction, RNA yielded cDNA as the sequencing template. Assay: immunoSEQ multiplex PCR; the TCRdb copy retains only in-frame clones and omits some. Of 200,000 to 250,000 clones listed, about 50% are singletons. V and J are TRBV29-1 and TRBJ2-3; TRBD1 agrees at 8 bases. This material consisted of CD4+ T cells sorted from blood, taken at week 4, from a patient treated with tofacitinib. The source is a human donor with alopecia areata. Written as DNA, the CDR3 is TGCAGCGCAGGGGGCGTAAGCACAGATACGCAGTATTTT. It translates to CSAGGVSTDTQYF.